This T cell receptor beta chain was recorded in a study of shared clonotypes between healthy human individuals. Whole-study findings and limits: Despite large depth, rarefaction showed incomplete sorted-subset sequencing. Non-shared clonotypes displayed generation probabilities falling below those of clonotypes present in all four donors.

The data were produced by immunoSEQ multiplex PCR, yet TCRdb's version contains in-frame clones alone and is incomplete. The sample includes roughly 2.6 million clones, roughly 92% of them seen just once. V gave up 5 bases and J gave up 7 bases; unmatched junction bases: 9. This CDR3 spans 15 amino acids. The germline CDR1 and CDR2 sequences are SNHLY and FYNNEI. Every donor was a Caucasian adult from Nashville, Tennessee. Comment on this clone: Its antigen is undetermined.

This TCR derives from a man between 18 and 29 years old in good health. The chain uses TRBV2 and TRBJ1-4; TRBD1 matches 8 bases. The material sequenced was naive CD4+ T cells sorted from blood. This sample's subset: CD45RA+ positively selected. This chain's CDR3 is CASSNQDRVSEKLFF. The CDR3 DNA follows: TGTGCCAGCAGTAATCAGGACAGGGTGTCTGAAAAACTGTTTTTT. The full variable domain, with the rest looked up from reference TRBV2 and TRBJ1-4, is EPEVTQTPSHQVTQMGQEVILRCVPISNHLYFYWYRQILGQKVEFLVSFYNNEISEKSEIFDDQFSVERPDGSNFTLKIRSTKLEDSAMYFCASSNQDRVSEKLFFGSGTQLSVL.